These T cell receptor beta chains were read from a single sample in a study of blood T cells in healthy people across ages. TCRdb re-called the 5' RACE reads with MiXCR, one entry per CDR3 protein. Among around 870,000 distinct CDR3 sequences listed, around 26% were seen once. The source material was blood. Receptors were obtained from a woman older than 75 in good health. CDR3s include the opening cysteine and the closing phenylalanine or tryptophan. A D gene is named only where the DNA matches it firmly. Size tells how often a clone was seen (once, few, many) or the class of an expanded clone, and some rows leave it out.

TGCGCCGGCAGCTTAAACACCGGGGAGCTGTTTTTT | CAGSLNTGELFF | few | - | TRBJ2-2 | TRBV5-1
TGTGCCAGCAGTTTAGGAGGGGATATGGAAAAACTGTTTTTT | CASSLGGDMEKLFF | few | - | TRBJ1-4 | TRBV28
TGTGCCAGCAGTTTAGGGGCTAGCGGAGATGCGCAGTATTTT | CASSLGASGDAQYF | - | TRBD2 | TRBJ2-3 | TRBV12-3/TRBV12-4
TGTGCCTGGAGTGTACGCGGGGTCTATGGCTACACCTTC | CAWSVRGVYGYTF | - | - | TRBJ1-2 | TRBV30
TGTGCCAGCAGCTACGCAGACAATCAGCCCCAGCATTTT | CASSYADNQPQHF | - | - | TRBJ1-5 | TRBV7-2
TGCAGTGCTTCTCGGACAGGGGTCGACTATGGCTACACCTTC | CSASRTGVDYGYTF | few | TRBD1 | TRBJ1-2 | TRBV20-1
TGTGCCAGCAGCTTGTCGACAATAGAGAACACTGAAGCTTTCTTT | CASSLSTIENTEAFF | - | - | TRBJ1-1 | TRBV5-5
TGCAGTGCTAGAACACCCGAGGGCGAAAAACTGTTTTTT | CSARTPEGEKLFF | few | - | TRBJ1-4 | TRBV20-1
TGTGCCACCGGCAGAGCCACCCGGCAGGGGGAGACCCAGTACTTC | CATGRATRQGETQYF | - | - | TRBJ2-5 | TRBV15
TGTGCCAGCAGACTCGATTTGAACACTGAAGCTTTCTTT | CASRLDLNTEAFF | few | - | TRBJ1-1 | TRBV7-2
TGTGCCAGCAGCAAAGCAGGAACCGTAGGGAAGCAGTACTTC | CASSKAGTVGKQYF | once | - | TRBJ2-7 | TRBV21-1
TGTGCCAGCAGCTTATCCATGTCGGATGAGCAGTTCTTC | CASSLSMSDEQFF | many | - | TRBJ2-1 | TRBV7-8
TGTGCCAGCTCACCAGGACAGCCCCTGGGCGACACCTTC | CASSPGQPLGDTF | many | - | TRBJ1-2 | TRBV18
TGTGCCAGCAGCCCGGGGATGTACAATGAGCAGTACTTC | CASSPGMYNEQYF | few | - | TRBJ2-7 | TRBV11-3
TGTGCCACCCGTGCGATGAGGGTTAGCACAGATACGCAGTATTTT | CATRAMRVSTDTQYF | many | - | TRBJ2-3 | TRBV6-5
TGTGCCTGGAGTGAGGGAGGCACTGAAGCTTTCTTT | CAWSEGGTEAFF | few | - | TRBJ1-1 | TRBV30
TGTGCCAGCAGCTCACAGGTACCGGTCACCTTC | CASSSQVPVTF | few | - | TRBJ1-2 | TRBV28
TGTGCCAGCAGCTTAGCGAGACTAGCGGGGTCGGCTGAGCAGTTCTTC | CASSLARLAGSAEQFF | many | TRBD2 | TRBJ2-1 | TRBV7-2
TGTGTCAGCAGTTTAGAGGGGCGGGAGCCCCAGCATTTT | CVSSLEGREPQHF | - | - | TRBJ1-5 | TRBV12-3/TRBV12-4
TGTGCCAGCAGCTTAATGGGACAGGGGGTACATCAGCCCCAGCATTTT | CASSLMGQGVHQPQHF | - | TRBD1 | TRBJ1-5 | TRBV7-2
TGTGCCAGCGGAATTAGGGACCACATTATGGGGCAGTATTTT | CASGIRDHIMGQYF | - | - | TRBJ2-3 | TRBV6-2/TRBV6-3
TGCAGTGCTAGGGGCGACTATGGCTACACCTTC | CSARGDYGYTF | - | - | TRBJ1-2 | TRBV20-1
TGCAGTGCTCCGGGCTCCTACAATGAGCAGTTCTTC | CSAPGSYNEQFF | many | - | TRBJ2-1 | TRBV20-1
TGTGCCAGCAGCTCCTACGACGTCCCGTCCTACGAGCAGTACTTC | CASSSYDVPSYEQYF | - | - | TRBJ2-7 | TRBV7-9
TGTGCCAGTAGCACTAGGCAGCTGCAAGAGACCCAGTACTTC | CASSTRQLQETQYF | - | - | TRBJ2-5 | TRBV19
TGTGCCAGCAGTTTAGCGGGAGTCAACACAGATATGGAGTATTTT | CASSLAGVNTDMEYF | - | - | TRBJ2-3 | TRBV12-3/TRBV12-4
TGTGCCAGCAGGGACAGGGTCGGACTCTACACCTTC | CASRDRVGLYTF | few | TRBD1 | TRBJ1-2 | TRBV12-3/TRBV12-4
TGCGCCAGCAGCTCCTGGTCATCCTACGAGCAGTACTTC | CASSSWSSYEQYF | - | - | TRBJ2-7 | TRBV5-1
TGTGCCAGCAGCCAAGACAGGGCCATGAACACTGAAGCTTTCTTT | CASSQDRAMNTEAFF | many | - | TRBJ1-1 | TRBV3-1
TGCAGTCCCCGACAGGGGGCGGATGAGCAGTTCTTC | CSPRQGADEQFF | - | TRBD1 | TRBJ2-1 | TRBV20-1
TGTGCCATCAGTGACCTTATGAACACTGAAGCTTTCTTT | CAISDLMNTEAFF | few | - | TRBJ1-1 | TRBV10-3
TGTGCCAGCAGCTCCGGACTAGCGGGCACAGATACGCAGTATTTT | CASSSGLAGTDTQYF | many | TRBD2 | TRBJ2-3 | TRBV12-3/TRBV12-4
TGCAGTGCTGGACAGGGATCGGACAATGAGCAGTTCTTC | CSAGQGSDNEQFF | many | TRBD1 | TRBJ2-1 | TRBV20-1
TGTGCCAGCAGCCCGGTTAGCGGGAGATACAATGAGCAGTTCTTC | CASSPVSGRYNEQFF | - | TRBD2 | TRBJ2-1 | TRBV3-1
TGCGCCAGCGGGACGTTTAATGGCTACGAGCAGTACTTC | CASGTFNGYEQYF | many | - | TRBJ2-7 | TRBV5-1
TGTGCCAGCAGCTTAAGGCGGATCTATAATTCACCCCTCCACTTT | CASSLRRIYNSPLHF | - | - | TRBJ1-6 | TRBV7-2
TGTGCCAGCAGCCAATTGGAAGCGGACGAGCAGTTCTTC | CASSQLEADEQFF | - | - | TRBJ2-1 | TRBV16
TGTGCCAGCAGTCCAATCCGGGACAGAGGTCGGCCCCAGCATTTT | CASSPIRDRGRPQHF | many | TRBD1 | TRBJ1-5 | TRBV27
TGTGCCAGCAGCCCAGCCCCAACTAGTCCGGAGACCCAGTACTTC | CASSPAPTSPETQYF | many | - | TRBJ2-5 | TRBV3-1
TGCGCCAGCAGCTTACCAGGGGGCGGTAAGAAAGAGACCCAGTACTTC | CASSLPGGGKKETQYF | few | TRBD1 | TRBJ2-5 | TRBV5-1
TGTGCCAGCAGATTATTACGAGGCAGGAGGAACACTGAAGCTTTCTTT | CASRLLRGRRNTEAFF | - | - | TRBJ1-1 | TRBV11-2
TGCAGTGCTAGAGATCTTAACACTGAAGCTTTCTTT | CSARDLNTEAFF | few | - | TRBJ1-1 | TRBV20-1
TGTGCCAGCAGTTTATGCCGGGCCTCTGGAAACACCATATATTTT | CASSLCRASGNTIYF | - | - | TRBJ1-3 | TRBV12-3/TRBV12-4
TGCAGCGTGGGGGAGAACACCGGGGAGCTGTTTTTT | CSVGENTGELFF | few | - | TRBJ2-2 | TRBV29-1
TGCGCCAGCAGCTTGGTAGGGACTAGCGGGGCGAAAGAGCAGTTCTTC | CASSLVGTSGAKEQFF | many | TRBD2 | TRBJ2-1 | TRBV5-1
TGTGCCAGCTCACGGGCGGGACGGGGAAATTCACCCCTCCACTTT | CASSRAGRGNSPLHF | many | - | TRBJ1-6 | TRBV18
TGTGCCAGCAGCAAAGCGGAGGTGCTAGCGGGGGACTATACGCAGTATTTT | CASSKAEVLAGDYTQYF | few | - | TRBJ2-3 | TRBV21-1
TGCAGTGCAAAGAGGCCTAGCGGGGTGCTGAGCTCCTACAATGAGCAGTTCTTC | CSAKRPSGVLSSYNEQFF | many | TRBD2 | TRBJ2-1 | TRBV20-1
TGTGCCAGCAGCTTAGTCGGTTCAGACCTTGCTTATGGCTACACCTTC | CASSLVGSDLAYGYTF | - | - | TRBJ1-2 | TRBV7-9
TGTGCCAGCAGCCTCCCGGGGGGGGAGCAGTACTTC | CASSLPGGEQYF | many | TRBD2 | TRBJ2-7 | TRBV7-9
TGCAGTGCTAGAGCACCCCAGGGCTATAATTCACCCCTCCACTTT | CSARAPQGYNSPLHF | many | - | TRBJ1-6 | TRBV20-1
TGTGCCAGCAGCTTAGACGTCTACAATGAGCAGTTGTTC | CASSLDVYNEQLF | - | - | TRBJ2-1 | TRBV7-2
TGTGCCAGCAGATACAGGGGTGGGAACACTGAAGCTTTCTTT | CASRYRGGNTEAFF | few | TRBD1 | TRBJ1-1 | TRBV6-5
TGTGCCAGCTCACGTGACAGATGGAACACTGAAGCTTTCTTT | CASSRDRWNTEAFF | many | - | TRBJ1-1 | TRBV18
TGCGCCAGCAGCTTGCTTTCCCAGGGCCATGGCTACACCTTC | CASSLLSQGHGYTF | many | - | TRBJ1-2 | TRBV5-1
TGTGCCAGCAGTTACTCTATGGACCGGGGGGCCCAGTACTTC | CASSYSMDRGAQYF | - | TRBD2 | TRBJ2-5 | TRBV6-2/TRBV6-3
TGCGCCAGCAGGATAGCGGGACTCACAGATACGCAGTATTTT | CASRIAGLTDTQYF | many | TRBD2 | TRBJ2-3 | TRBV10-2
TGCAGTGAAACCAGGGTGGATAGCTATGAGCAGTTCTTC | CSETRVDSYEQFF | few | - | TRBJ2-1 | TRBV20-1
TGCGCCAGCAGCCTACTAGCGGGGGGGGTAGATACGCAGTATTTT | CASSLLAGGVDTQYF | many | TRBD2 | TRBJ2-3 | TRBV4-3